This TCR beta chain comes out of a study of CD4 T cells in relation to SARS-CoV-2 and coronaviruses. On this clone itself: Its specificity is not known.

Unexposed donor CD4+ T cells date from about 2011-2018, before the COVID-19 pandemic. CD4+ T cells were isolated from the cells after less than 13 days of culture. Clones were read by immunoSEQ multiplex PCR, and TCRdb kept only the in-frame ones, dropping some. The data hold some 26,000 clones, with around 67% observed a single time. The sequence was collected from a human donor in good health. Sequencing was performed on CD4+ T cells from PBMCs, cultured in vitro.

The CDR3 loop is CASSSTGGTDTQYF. DNA of the CDR3: TGTGCCAGTAGTAGCACCGGAGGTACAGATACGCAGTATTTT. This chain joins TRBV19 and TRBJ2-3; possibly TRBD2 for D (5 bases). Trimming stripped 4 bases from V and 3 bases from J, with 11 bases between. The CDR3 length is 14 residues. Germline CDR1 LNHDA, CDR2 SQIVND (reference sequence). Looking up the rest from reference TRBV19 and TRBJ2-3 gives the full variable domain: DGGITQSPKYLFRKEGQNVTLSCEQNLNHDAMYWYRQDPGQGLRLIYYSQIVNDFQKGDIAEGYSVSREKKESFPLTVTSAQKNPTAFYLCASSSTGGTDTQYFGPGTRLTVL.